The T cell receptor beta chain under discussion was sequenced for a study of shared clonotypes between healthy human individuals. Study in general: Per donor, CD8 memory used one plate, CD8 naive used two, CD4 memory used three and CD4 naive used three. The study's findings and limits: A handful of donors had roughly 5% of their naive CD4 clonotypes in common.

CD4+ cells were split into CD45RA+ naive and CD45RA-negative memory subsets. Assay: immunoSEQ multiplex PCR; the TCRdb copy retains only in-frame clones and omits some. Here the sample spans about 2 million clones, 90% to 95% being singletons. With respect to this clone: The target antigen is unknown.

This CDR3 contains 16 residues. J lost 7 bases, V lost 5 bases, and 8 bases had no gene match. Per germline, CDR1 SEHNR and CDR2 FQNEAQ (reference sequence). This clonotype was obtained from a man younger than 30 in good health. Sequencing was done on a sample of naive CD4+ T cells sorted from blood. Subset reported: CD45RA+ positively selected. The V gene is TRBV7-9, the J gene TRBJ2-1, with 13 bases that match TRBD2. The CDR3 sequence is CASSQTGLAGPNEQFF. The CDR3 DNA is TGTGCCAGCAGCCAGACGGGACTAGCGGGACCTAATGAGCAGTTCTTC.